This entry lists 14 T cell receptor beta chains sequenced from one sample in a study of early T cells in non-severe SARS-CoV-2 infection. MiXCR, run by TCRdb on the 5' RACE reads, gives a single entry per CDR3 protein. The profile shows tens of thousands of distinct CDR3 sequences, around 6% of them singletons. The specimen was whole blood. Receptors originate from an adult who was a healthcare worker with PCR-confirmed SARS-CoV-2 infection or an uninfected control (not recorded which).

This rearrangement joins TRBV14 to TRBJ1-3; D unclear. The CDR3 runs 12 residues. The germline V and J ends were trimmed by 5 bases and 3 bases, with 5 bases remaining between them. Germline V gene sequence: CDR1 SGHDN, CDR2 FVKESK. This CDR3 is CASSVLGNTIYF. CDR3 nucleotides: TGTGCCAGCAGCGTTCTTGGAAACACCATATATTTT.

In its sample, this clonotype ranks as medium-sized. The rearrangement links TRBV28 to TRBJ2-7, with 7 bases that match TRBD1. The CDR3 sequence is 14 residues long. Germline lookup yields CDR1 MDHEN and CDR2 SYDVKM. V lost 7 bases and J lost 2; bases outside the gene matches: 8. The DNA of the CDR3 is TGTGCCAGCAAATCGACAGGGCCTACCTACGAGCAGTACTTC. This gives the protein CASKSTGPTYEQYF.

This clonotype is judged medium-sized. This chain uses TRBV15 with TRBJ1-1, with unresolved D. The CDR3 runs 14 residues. V was pared by 5 bases and J by 1 base, with 11 bases between. Germline V gene lookup returns CDR1 LNHNV and CDR2 YYDKDF (reference sequence). CDR3 sequence reads: CATSPHGRNTEAFF. Here the CDR3 DNA reads TGTGCCACCAGCCCCCATGGCAGGAACACTGAAGCTTTCTTT.

This clonotype was seen at least ten times. This rearrangement joins TRBV28 to TRBJ1-1; possibly TRBD1 for D (5 bases). Per germline, CDR1 MDHEN and CDR2 SYDVKM. The V gene lost 4 bases and the J gene lost 1 base, with 13 bases spanning the gap. This CDR3 is built from 15 residues. The CDR3 nucleotides read TGTGCCAGCAGTTCCAGCAGGGTGGAGAACACTGAAGCTTTCTTT. Residues: CASSSSRVENTEAFF.

This clonotype was observed a few times. The V and J genes are TRBV14 and TRBJ2-1, with TRBD2 matching 12 bases. With 6 bases clipped from V and 1 base from J, the junction kept 10 bases outside the gene matches. CDR1 is SGHDN, CDR2 FVKESK, per germline. CDR3 size: 18 residues. CDR3 nucleotides: TGTGCCAGCAGTCAGGGGACTAGCGGGCTATTTTCCTACAATGAGCAGTTCTTC. This translates into CASSQGTSGLFSYNEQFF. Full variable domain (remainder filled in from reference TRBV14 and TRBJ2-1): EAGVTQFPSHSVIEKGQTVTLRCDPISGHDNLYWYRRVMGKEIKFLLHFVKESKQDESGMPNNRFLAERTGGTYSTLKVQPAELEDSGVYFCASSQGTSGLFSYNEQFFGPGTRLTVL.

J is TRBJ1-5 and V is TRBV6-2 or TRBV6-3; D gene uncertain. The CDR3 totals 13 residues. Trimming removed 6 bases from V and 3 bases from J, with 9 bases in between. Germline V gene lookup returns CDR1 MNHEY and CDR2 SVGEGT. The CDR3 bases are TGTGCCAGCAGAAACAGAGACAATCAGCCCCAGCATTTT. Amino acid sequence: CASRNRDNQPQHF.

The V call is TRBV27, the J call TRBJ1-5, with 7 bases aligning to TRBD1. This CDR3 is 18 amino acids long. Trimming cost V 5 bases and J 0 bases; bases outside gene matches: 13. Per germline, CDR1 MNHEY and CDR2 SMNVEV (reference sequence). For the CDR3, the DNA is TGTGCCAGCAGTCTTCAAAAAGGGGGCCACTATAGCAATCAGCCCCAGCATTTT. As protein: CASSLQKGGHYSNQPQHF.

There are many counts of this clonotype. The rearrangement uses TRBV29-1 and TRBJ2-7, with D possibly matching TRBD2 (5 bases). V lost 3 bases to trimming and J lost 9 bases, with 24 bases between them. Germline V lookup: CDR1 SQVTM, CDR2 ANQGSEA. The CDR3 totals 15 residues. The CDR3, as DNA: TGCAGCGTTGATGTAGGAGGTTACGGAGACTTGGGGCAGTACTTC. Its translation is CSVDVGGYGDLGQYF.

This clonotype was detected many times. The chain has TRBV7-8 and TRBJ2-3, with D perhaps being TRBD1 or TRBD2 (5 bases each). V lost 2 bases to trimming and J lost 4 bases, with 13 bases between them. Germline V gene sequence: CDR1 SGHVS, CDR2 FQNEAQ. This CDR3 has 15 residues. In DNA form, the CDR3 reads TGTGCCAGCAGCTTATGGGGACGAAGCGCAGATACGCAGTATTTT. Translating it yields CASSLWGRSADTQYF.

This clonotype was counted many times. V and J are TRBV7-9 and TRBJ2-3, with D unclear. Germline assignment: CDR1 SEHNR and CDR2 FQNEAQ (reference sequence). The V end was cut by 5 bases, the J end by 0 bases, with 18 bases between. CDR3 length: 17 amino acids. For the CDR3, the DNA is TGTGCCAGCAGCCCTAGGGCTACCCGGATAAGCACAGATACGCAGTATTTT. Its protein is CASSPRATRISTDTQYF.

V and J are TRBV27 and TRBJ2-7, with D tentatively TRBD1 (6 bases). Germline CDR1 MNHEY, CDR2 SMNVEV (reference sequence). The CDR3 sequence is 15 residues long. V gave up 6 bases and J gave up 0 bases, with 15 bases separating them. This CDR3 is CASSFTGISSYEQYF. CDR3 sequence (DNA): TGTGCCAGCAGCTTCACAGGGATTTCCTCCTACGAGCAGTACTTC.

This clonotype was recorded a few times. The chain has TRBV29-1 and TRBJ2-7, with D maybe TRBD1 (5 bases). The CDR3 length is 14 residues. The germline gives CDR1 SQVTM, CDR2 ANQGSEA. Trimming left V 1 base short and J 2 bases short, with 12 bases between. The CDR3 protein is CSVEGQRSPYEQYF. In DNA form, the CDR3 reads TGCAGCGTTGAAGGACAGCGCAGCCCCTACGAGCAGTACTTC.

The gene calls are TRBV5-4 and TRBJ2-2; D may correspond to TRBD1 or TRBD2 (5 bases each). The CDR3 extends over 14 amino acids. V shed 1 base and J shed 4 bases, with 8 bases lying between them. CDR1 and CDR2 from the germline V gene are SGHNT and YYREEE (reference sequence). CDR3 sequence: CASSLYGATGELFF. The CDR3 DNA reads TGTGCCAGCAGCTTGTACGGGGCCACCGGGGAGCTGTTTTTT.

This clonotype was counted ten times or more. The J gene is TRBJ1-5, the V gene TRBV20-1, with D unresolved. In germline, CDR1 is DFQATT, CDR2 SNEGSKA (reference sequence). V lost 5 bases and J 4 bases, leaving 15 bases between the germline ends. This CDR3 has 14 amino acids. In DNA form, the CDR3 reads TGCAGTGCTGGCCGGACCGCGGTAAATCAGCCCCAGCATTTT. Amino acids: CSAGRTAVNQPQHF.